These T cell receptor beta chains were read from a single sample in a study of blood T cell repertoires in COVID-19. The data were produced by immunoSEQ multiplex PCR, yet TCRdb's version contains in-frame clones alone and is incomplete. The table shows around 180,000 clones, with over 75% occurring only once. The sample was peripheral blood. Receptors originate from a woman older than 75 with acute or convalescent COVID-19. CDR3s include the opening cysteine and the closing phenylalanine or tryptophan. The order of the fields is CDR3 length, D gene, V gene, J gene, clone size, CDR3 protein, CDR3 DNA. D genes are given only for firm matches. Where a row states a size, it is once, few, many or the class of an expanded clone; other rows omit it.

length: 11
D: TRBD2
V: TRBV29-1
J: TRBJ2-1
size: -
CDR3: CSVEDGRGTFF
DNA: TGCAGCGTTGAAGATGGGCGGGGGACCTTCTTC

length: 15
D: -
V: TRBV5-6
J: TRBJ1-3
size: -
CDR3: CASSLVGGSGNTIYF
DNA: TGTGCCAGCAGCTTGGTGGGGGGCTCTGGAAACACCATATATTTT

length: 18
D: TRBD2
V: TRBV4-1
J: TRBJ2-3
size: -
CDR3: CASSLRNLLAEGTDTQYF
DNA: TGCGCCAGCAGCCTACGAAACCTACTAGCGGAGGGGACAGATACGCAGTATTTT

length: 15
D: TRBD2
V: TRBV7-8
J: TRBJ2-2
size: -
CDR3: CASSSSGANTGELFF
DNA: TGTGCCAGCAGCTCTAGCGGGGCGAACACCGGGGAGCTGTTTTTT

length: 15
D: -
V: TRBV11-2
J: TRBJ2-2
size: -
CDR3: CASSPWAANTGELFF
DNA: TGTGCCAGCAGCCCCTGGGCCGCGAACACCGGGGAGCTGTTTTTT

length: 14
D: -
V: TRBV6-5
J: TRBJ1-4
size: -
CDR3: CASRESSTNEKLFF
DNA: TGTGCCAGCAGAGAGAGCTCAACTAATGAAAAACTGTTTTTT

length: 14
D: TRBD1
V: TRBV5-1
J: TRBJ2-7
size: -
CDR3: CASRGGTGTYEQYF
DNA: TGCGCCAGCAGGGGCGGGACAGGGACCTACGAGCAGTACTTC

length: 16
D: TRBD2
V: TRBV4-3
J: TRBJ2-1
size: -
CDR3: CASSPLLAGDYNEQFF
DNA: TGCGCCAGCAGCCCTTTACTAGCGGGAGATTACAATGAGCAGTTCTTC

length: 13
D: TRBD1
V: TRBV6-6
J: TRBJ1-6
size: few
CDR3: CASTWDRNSPLHF
DNA: TGTGCCAGCACCTGGGACAGAAATTCACCCCTCCACTTT

length: 15
D: -
V: TRBV5-1
J: TRBJ2-1
size: -
CDR3: CASSLTYASYNEQFF
DNA: TGCGCCAGCAGCTTAACCTACGCCTCCTACAATGAGCAGTTCTTC

length: 15
D: TRBD1
V: TRBV5-1
J: TRBJ1-5
size: -
CDR3: CASSLDRGGDQPQHF
DNA: TGCGCCAGCAGCTTAGACAGGGGTGGTGACCAGCCCCAGCATTTT

length: 14
D: -
V: TRBV7-2
J: TRBJ2-7
size: -
CDR3: CASSFHSNSYEQYF
DNA: TGTGCCAGCAGCTTCCACTCCAACTCCTACGAGCAGTACTTC

length: 15
D: TRBD2
V: TRBV2
J: TRBJ2-3
size: -
CDR3: CASSASGSGVDTQYF
DNA: TGTGCCAGCAGTGCTAGCGGGAGCGGGGTAGATACGCAGTATTTT

length: 14
D: TRBD1
V: TRBV5-1
J: TRBJ1-1
size: once
CDR3: CASSLRTGTTEAFF
DNA: TGCGCCAGCAGCTTGCGGACAGGGACGACTGAAGCTTTCTTT

length: 14
D: -
V: TRBV10-3
J: TRBJ1-5
size: -
CDR3: CAISERTQDQPQHF
DNA: TGTGCCATCAGTGAGCGGACTCAGGACCAGCCCCAGCATTTT

length: 15
D: -
V: TRBV18
J: TRBJ1-4
size: -
CDR3: CASSRGQVNNEKLFF
DNA: TGTGCCAGCTCACGAGGACAAGTAAATAATGAAAAACTGTTTTTT

length: 12
D: TRBD2
V: TRBV5-4
J: TRBJ2-7
size: -
CDR3: CASSLFPGGEYF
DNA: TGTGCCAGCAGCTTGTTCCCGGGAGGGGAGTACTTC

length: 13
D: -
V: TRBV2
J: TRBJ2-1
size: -
CDR3: CASSDDTLNEQFF
DNA: TGTGCCAGCAGTGACGACACACTCAATGAGCAGTTCTTC

length: 11
D: -
V: TRBV6-5
J: TRBJ2-5
size: once
CDR3: CASTLRETQYF
DNA: TGTGCCAGCACCTTACGGGAGACCCAGTACTTC

length: 13
D: TRBD1
V: TRBV5-1
J: TRBJ2-2
size: -
CDR3: CASSPGGFGELFF
DNA: TGCGCCAGCAGCCCAGGGGGATTCGGGGAGCTGTTTTTT

length: 14
D: TRBD1
V: TRBV7-2
J: TRBJ1-2
size: few
CDR3: CASSLEGANYGYTF
DNA: TGTGCCAGCAGCTTAGAGGGGGCGAACTATGGCTACACCTTC

length: 14
D: TRBD1
V: TRBV30
J: TRBJ1-2
size: -
CDR3: CAWLDWDRGYGYTF
DNA: TGTGCCTGGTTAGATTGGGACAGGGGCTATGGCTACACCTTC

length: 13
D: TRBD1
V: TRBV27
J: TRBJ1-2
size: -
CDR3: CASSHGTGDGYTF
DNA: TGTGCCAGCAGTCACGGGACAGGGGACGGCTACACCTTC

length: 14
D: TRBD1
V: TRBV5-1
J: TRBJ2-7
size: once
CDR3: CASSSGQGSYEQYF
DNA: TGCGCCAGCAGCTCCGGACAGGGCTCCTACGAGCAGTACTTC

length: 17
D: TRBD2
V: TRBV5-4
J: TRBJ2-2
size: -
CDR3: CASSLRAGGRGTGELFF
DNA: TGTGCCAGCAGCTTGAGAGCGGGGGGGCGAGGAACCGGGGAGCTGTTTTTT

length: 14
D: TRBD1
V: TRBV29-1
J: TRBJ1-4
size: -
CDR3: CSAHLGGTNEKLFF
DNA: TGCAGCGCACACCTAGGGGGCACTAATGAAAAACTGTTTTTT

length: 14
D: TRBD1
V: TRBV19
J: TRBJ1-2
size: -
CDR3: CASTRDRVGVGYTF
DNA: TGTGCCAGTACCCGGGACAGGGTGGGAGTAGGCTACACCTTC

length: 16
D: TRBD1
V: TRBV5-1
J: TRBJ2-5
size: -
CDR3: CASSLRGDRGQETQYF
DNA: TGCGCCAGCAGCTTGCGAGGGGACAGGGGTCAAGAGACCCAGTACTTC

length: 14
D: TRBD1
V: TRBV5-5
J: TRBJ2-5
size: -
CDR3: CASSTGQGKETQYF
DNA: TGTGCCAGCAGCACGGGACAGGGTAAGGAGACCCAGTACTTC

length: 16
D: TRBD2
V: TRBV5-4
J: TRBJ2-3
size: -
CDR3: CASSPQLAGRTDTQYF
DNA: TGTGCCAGCAGCCCCCAGTTAGCGGGTCGCACAGATACGCAGTATTTT

length: 15
D: TRBD1
V: TRBV9
J: TRBJ1-2
size: -
CDR3: CASSVGTGGVYGYTF
DNA: TGTGCCAGCAGCGTAGGGACAGGGGGGGTCTACGGCTACACCTTC

length: 19
D: TRBD2
V: TRBV7-8
J: TRBJ2-7
size: -
CDR3: CASSSLFRTSGRGGYEQYF
DNA: TGTGCCAGCAGCTCACTCTTCCGGACTAGCGGGAGGGGAGGTTACGAGCAGTACTTC

length: 17
D: -
V: TRBV2
J: TRBJ2-3
size: -
CDR3: CASSELSVLSPTDTQYF
DNA: TGTGCCAGCAGTGAACTTAGCGTCCTCTCACCCACAGATACGCAGTATTTT

length: 15
D: TRBD2
V: TRBV27
J: TRBJ2-7
size: few
CDR3: CASTERRGLSYEQYF
DNA: TGTGCCAGCACCGAGCGGCGGGGGTTGTCCTACGAGCAGTACTTC

length: 12
D: TRBD2
V: TRBV27
J: TRBJ2-1
size: -
CDR3: CASSLVREVQFF
DNA: TGTGCCAGCAGTTTAGTCCGGGAGGTGCAGTTCTTC

length: 15
D: TRBD2
V: TRBV6-2/TRBV6-3
J: TRBJ2-1
size: -
CDR3: CASSYPNAGADEQFF
DNA: TGTGCCAGCAGTTACCCCAACGCGGGAGCGGATGAGCAGTTCTTC

length: 20
D: -
V: TRBV21-1
J: TRBJ1-2
size: few
CDR3: CATHPPRRINFVGTGSRIAF
DNA: -

length: 14
D: TRBD1
V: TRBV10-3
J: TRBJ1-1
size: once
CDR3: CAIRTDRGNTEAFF
DNA: TGTGCCATCAGGACTGACAGGGGAAACACTGAAGCTTTCTTT

length: 16
D: TRBD1
V: TRBV6-2/TRBV6-3
J: TRBJ1-5
size: -
CDR3: CASSKGQPNRNQPQHF
DNA: TGTGCCAGCAGTAAGGGACAGCCGAATCGAAATCAGCCCCAGCATTTT

length: 16
D: TRBD1
V: TRBV29-1
J: TRBJ1-4
size: -
CDR3: CSVEGQGAPTNEKLFF
DNA: TGCAGCGTTGAGGGGCAGGGGGCCCCAACTAATGAAAAACTGTTTTTT

length: 14
D: -
V: TRBV18
J: TRBJ1-2
size: -
CDR3: CASSPPMAQDGYTF
DNA: TGTGCCAGCTCACCACCGATGGCCCAAGATGGCTACACCTTC

length: 15
D: -
V: TRBV15
J: TRBJ1-4
size: -
CDR3: CATSRDRVPNEKLFF
DNA: TGTGCCACCAGCAGAGATCGGGTTCCTAATGAAAAACTGTTTTTT

length: 11
D: -
V: TRBV7-9
J: TRBJ2-7
size: -
CDR3: CAAQDPTGQYF
DNA: TGTGCCGCCCAAGATCCTACCGGGCAGTACTTC

length: 15
D: -
V: TRBV28
J: TRBJ1-5
size: -
CDR3: CASSFPGMNNQPQHF
DNA: TGTGCCAGCAGTTTTCCCGGTATGAACAATCAGCCCCAGCATTTT

length: 13
D: -
V: TRBV7-9
J: TRBJ1-1
size: -
CDR3: CASSLGQGTEAFF
DNA: TGTGCCAGCAGCTTAGGCCAGGGCACTGAAGCTTTCTTT

length: 14
D: TRBD1
V: TRBV24-1
J: TRBJ2-2
size: -
CDR3: CATRRTGDTGELFF
DNA: TGTGCCACCAGAAGAACAGGGGACACCGGGGAGCTGTTTTTT

length: 16
D: TRBD2
V: TRBV7-9
J: TRBJ2-5
size: -
CDR3: CASSLPGPGSGGTQYF
DNA: TGTGCCAGCAGCTTACCGGGGCCTGGGAGCGGGGGGACCCAGTACTTC

length: 11
D: -
V: TRBV10-3
J: TRBJ2-7
size: -
CDR3: CATGLDFRQYF
DNA: TGTGCCACCGGACTTGACTTTAGGCAGTACTTC

length: 15
D: TRBD1
V: TRBV19
J: TRBJ2-1
size: -
CDR3: CASSIHTDRDNEQFF
DNA: TGTGCCAGTAGTATCCACACAGACAGGGACAATGAGCAGTTCTTC

length: 13
D: -
V: TRBV6-4
J: TRBJ2-1
size: -
CDR3: CASSSMPPNEQFF
DNA: TGTGCCAGCAGCTCTATGCCCCCCAATGAGCAGTTCTTC

length: 15
D: -
V: TRBV18
J: TRBJ2-1
size: -
CDR3: CASSQGHSGSNEQFF
DNA: TGTGCCAGCTCACAGGGACATTCTGGGTCCAATGAGCAGTTCTTC

length: 14
D: TRBD2
V: TRBV11-2
J: TRBJ2-7
size: once
CDR3: CASSFGTSAYEQYF
DNA: TGTGCCAGCAGCTTCGGAACTAGCGCCTACGAGCAGTACTTC

length: 14
D: TRBD1
V: TRBV10-3
J: TRBJ1-2
size: -
CDR3: CAISDQGTDYGYTF
DNA: TGTGCCATCAGTGACCAAGGGACAGACTATGGCTACACCTTC